This T cell receptor (beta chain) came from a study of shared clonotypes between healthy human individuals. Across the whole study: The study enrolled a couple of women and a few men aged 18 to 49.

This clone has only one observation. Its antigen is undetermined. CDR1 is MNHEY, CDR2 SMNVEV, per germline (reference sequence). The CDR3 is made up of 13 amino acids. Trimming took off 2 bases at V and 5 bases at J, with 10 bases between the two ends. Study-wide results and caveats: Researchers sampled blood only, noting tissue repertoires likely differ. A generally larger estimated richness was seen in naive subsets than in memory subsets.

Libraries were prepared by immunoSEQ multiplex PCR; TCRdb keeps only in-frame clonotypes and omits some of them. The table shows hundreds of thousands of clones, with roughly 95% occurring only once. Terminally differentiated effector memory CD45RA+ cells were excluded from the naive CD8 cells, which were CD45RO-negative and positively selected for CCR7. Each sample came from a Caucasian adult donor living in Nashville, Tennessee. The rearrangement links TRBV27 to TRBJ2-7; D gene ambiguous. Sequencing was done on a sample of naive CD8+ T cells sorted from blood. This clonotype was sampled from a woman in her twenties or thirties in good health. CDR3 in amino acids: CASSLAATNEQYF. The CDR3 DNA follows: TGTGCCAGCAGTTTAGCCGCGACCAACGAGCAGTACTTC.